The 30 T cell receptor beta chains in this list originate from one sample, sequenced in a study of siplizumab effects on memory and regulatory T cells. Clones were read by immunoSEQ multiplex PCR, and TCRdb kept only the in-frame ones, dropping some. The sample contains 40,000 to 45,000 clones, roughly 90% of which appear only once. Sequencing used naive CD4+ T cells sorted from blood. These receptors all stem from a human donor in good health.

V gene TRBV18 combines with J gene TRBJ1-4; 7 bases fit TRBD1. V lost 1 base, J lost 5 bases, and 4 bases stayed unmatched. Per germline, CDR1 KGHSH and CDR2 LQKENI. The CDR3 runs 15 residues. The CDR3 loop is CASSPRQGKNEKLFF. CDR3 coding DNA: TGTGCCAGCTCACCACGACAGGGTAAAAATGAAAAACTGTTTTTT.

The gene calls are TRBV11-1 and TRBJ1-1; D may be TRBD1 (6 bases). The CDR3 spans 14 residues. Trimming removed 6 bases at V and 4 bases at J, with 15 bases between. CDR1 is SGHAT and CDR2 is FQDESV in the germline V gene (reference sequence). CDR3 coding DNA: TGTGCCAGCAGGTTGAGGGCACAGGGCACTGAAGCTTTCTTT. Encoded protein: CASRLRAQGTEAFF.

The CDR3 nucleotides are TGTGCCAGCAGGAGCGAGACTGAAGCTTTCTTT. This gives the protein CASRSETEAFF. This chain connects TRBV6-1 to TRBJ1-1; D is unclear. The CDR3 runs to 11 residues. Trimming stripped 6 bases from V and 5 bases from J, with 7 bases between. CDR1 and CDR2 from the germline V gene are MNHNS and SASEGT.

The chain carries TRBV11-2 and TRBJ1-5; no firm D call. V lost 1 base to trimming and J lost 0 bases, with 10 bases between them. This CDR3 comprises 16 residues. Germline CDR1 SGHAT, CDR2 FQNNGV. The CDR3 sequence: CASSLAADHSNQPQHF. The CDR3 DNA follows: TGTGCCAGCAGCTTAGCGGCAGACCATAGCAATCAGCCCCAGCATTTT.

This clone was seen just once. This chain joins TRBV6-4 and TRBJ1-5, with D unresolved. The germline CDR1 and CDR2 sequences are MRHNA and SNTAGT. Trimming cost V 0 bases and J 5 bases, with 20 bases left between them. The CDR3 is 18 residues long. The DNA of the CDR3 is TGTGCCAGCAGTGACTCGAGGAAGGGTAAGTATATGGATCAGCCCCAGCATTTT. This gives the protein CASSDSRKGKYMDQPQHF.

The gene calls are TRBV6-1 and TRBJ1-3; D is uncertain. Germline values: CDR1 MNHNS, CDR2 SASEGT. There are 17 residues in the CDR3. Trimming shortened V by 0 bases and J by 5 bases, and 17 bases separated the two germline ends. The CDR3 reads CASSEAHKGGQRNTIYF. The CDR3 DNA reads TGTGCCAGCAGTGAAGCGCACAAGGGAGGGCAGCGAAACACCATATATTTT.

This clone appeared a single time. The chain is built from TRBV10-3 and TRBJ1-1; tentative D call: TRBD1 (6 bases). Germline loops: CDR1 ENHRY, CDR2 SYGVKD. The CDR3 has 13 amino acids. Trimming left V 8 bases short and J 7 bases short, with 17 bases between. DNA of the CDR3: TGTGCCATCGGCCAACAGGGAGCGGGTGAAGCTTTCTTT. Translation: CAIGQQGAGEAFF.

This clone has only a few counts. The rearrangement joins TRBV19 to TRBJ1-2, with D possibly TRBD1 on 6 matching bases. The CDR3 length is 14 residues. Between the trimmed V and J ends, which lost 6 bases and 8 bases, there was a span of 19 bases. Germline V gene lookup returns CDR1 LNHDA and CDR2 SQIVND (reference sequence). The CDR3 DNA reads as TGTGCCAGTAGCATACAGGGAATCCGCTACGGCTACACCTTC. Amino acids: CASSIQGIRYGYTF.

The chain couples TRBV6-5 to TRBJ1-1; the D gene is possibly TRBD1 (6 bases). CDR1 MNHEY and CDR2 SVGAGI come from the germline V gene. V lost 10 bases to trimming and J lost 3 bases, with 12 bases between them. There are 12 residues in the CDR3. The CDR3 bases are TGTGCCACCCAAGGGGGGGACACTGAAGCTTTCTTT. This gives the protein CATQGGDTEAFF.

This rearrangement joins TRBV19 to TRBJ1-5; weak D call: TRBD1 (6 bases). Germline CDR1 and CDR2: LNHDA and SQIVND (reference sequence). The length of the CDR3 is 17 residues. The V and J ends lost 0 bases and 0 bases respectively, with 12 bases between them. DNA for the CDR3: TGTGCCAGTAGTATAGAGACGGGGGCCTATAGCAATCAGCCCCAGCATTTT. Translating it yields CASSIETGAYSNQPQHF.

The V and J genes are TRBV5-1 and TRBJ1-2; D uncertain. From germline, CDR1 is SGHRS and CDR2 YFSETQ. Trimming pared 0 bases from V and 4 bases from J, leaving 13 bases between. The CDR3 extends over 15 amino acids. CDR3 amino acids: CASSLVAGASYGYTF. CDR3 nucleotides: TGCGCCAGCAGCTTGGTAGCCGGCGCCAGCTATGGCTACACCTTC.

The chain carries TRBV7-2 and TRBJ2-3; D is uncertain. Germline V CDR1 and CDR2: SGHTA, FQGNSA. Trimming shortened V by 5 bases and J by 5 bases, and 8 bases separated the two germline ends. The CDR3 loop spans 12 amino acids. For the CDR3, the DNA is TGTGCCAGCAGCGGAGAGATAGATACGCAGTATTTT. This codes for CASSGEIDTQYF.

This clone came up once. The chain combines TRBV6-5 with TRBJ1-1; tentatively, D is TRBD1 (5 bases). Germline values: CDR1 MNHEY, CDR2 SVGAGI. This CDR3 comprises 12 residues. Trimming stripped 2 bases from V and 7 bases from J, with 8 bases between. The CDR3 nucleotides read TGTGCCAGCAGTTACCCGGGGGGTGAAGCTTTCTTT. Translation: CASSYPGGEAFF.

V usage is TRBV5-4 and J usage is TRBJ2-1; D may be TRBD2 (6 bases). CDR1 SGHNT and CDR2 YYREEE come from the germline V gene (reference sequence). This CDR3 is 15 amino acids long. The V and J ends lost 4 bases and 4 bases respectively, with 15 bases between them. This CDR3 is CASSAVWRDYNEQFF. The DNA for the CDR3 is TGTGCCAGCAGCGCCGTGTGGAGGGATTACAATGAGCAGTTCTTC.

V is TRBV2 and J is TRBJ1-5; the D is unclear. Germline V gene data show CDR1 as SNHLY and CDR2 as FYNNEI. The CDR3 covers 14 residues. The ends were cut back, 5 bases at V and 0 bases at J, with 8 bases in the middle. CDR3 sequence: CASSYSYSNQPQHF. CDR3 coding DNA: TGTGCCAGCAGTTACAGTTATAGCAATCAGCCCCAGCATTTT.

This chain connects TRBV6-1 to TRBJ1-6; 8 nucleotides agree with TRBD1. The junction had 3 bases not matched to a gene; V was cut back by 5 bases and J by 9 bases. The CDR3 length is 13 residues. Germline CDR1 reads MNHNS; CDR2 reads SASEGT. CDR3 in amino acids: CASSPGQGSPLHF. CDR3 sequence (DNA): TGTGCCAGCAGTCCAGGACAGGGTTCACCCCTCCACTTT.

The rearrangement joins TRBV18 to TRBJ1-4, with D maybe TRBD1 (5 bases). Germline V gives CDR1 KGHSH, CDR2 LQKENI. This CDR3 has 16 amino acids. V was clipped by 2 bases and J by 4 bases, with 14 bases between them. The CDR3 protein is CASSPMGTIFNEKLFF. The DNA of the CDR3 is TGTGCCAGCTCACCAATGGGGACGATCTTTAATGAAAAACTGTTTTTT.

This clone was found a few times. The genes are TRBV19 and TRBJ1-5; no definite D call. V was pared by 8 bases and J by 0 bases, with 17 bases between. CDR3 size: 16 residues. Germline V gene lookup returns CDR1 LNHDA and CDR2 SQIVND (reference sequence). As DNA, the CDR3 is TGTGCCAGTTTGGAGAAGAACCCGTATAGCAATCAGCCCCAGCATTTT. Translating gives CASLEKNPYSNQPQHF.

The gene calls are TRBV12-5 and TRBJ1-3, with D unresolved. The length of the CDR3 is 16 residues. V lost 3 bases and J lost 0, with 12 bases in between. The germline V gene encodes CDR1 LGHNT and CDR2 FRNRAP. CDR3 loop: CASGFMAGFSGNTIYF. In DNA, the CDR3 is TGTGCTAGTGGTTTCATGGCGGGGTTCTCTGGAAACACCATATATTTT.

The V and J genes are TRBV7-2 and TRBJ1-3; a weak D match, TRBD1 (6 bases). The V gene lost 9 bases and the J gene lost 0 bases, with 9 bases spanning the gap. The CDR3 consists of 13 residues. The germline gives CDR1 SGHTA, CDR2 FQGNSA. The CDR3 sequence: CASAGVSGNTIYF. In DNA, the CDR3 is TGTGCCAGTGCAGGGGTCTCTGGAAACACCATATATTTT.

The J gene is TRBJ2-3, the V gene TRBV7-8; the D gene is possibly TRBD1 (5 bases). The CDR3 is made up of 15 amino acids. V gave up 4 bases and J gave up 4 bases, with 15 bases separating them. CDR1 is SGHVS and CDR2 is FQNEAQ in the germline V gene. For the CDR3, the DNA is TGTGCCAGCAGCTACAGGACGCAATTTCCAGATACGCAGTATTTT. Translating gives CASSYRTQFPDTQYF.

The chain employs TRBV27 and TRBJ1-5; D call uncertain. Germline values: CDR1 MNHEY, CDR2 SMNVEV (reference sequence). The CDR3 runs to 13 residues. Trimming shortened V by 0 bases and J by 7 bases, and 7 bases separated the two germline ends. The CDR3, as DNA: TGTGCCAGCAGTTTATCGAGGCAGCAGCCCCAGCATTTT. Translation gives CASSLSRQQPQHF.

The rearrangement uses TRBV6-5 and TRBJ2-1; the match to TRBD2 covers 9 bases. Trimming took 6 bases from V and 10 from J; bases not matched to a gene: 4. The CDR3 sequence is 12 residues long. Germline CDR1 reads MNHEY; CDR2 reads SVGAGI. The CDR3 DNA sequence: TGTGCCAGCAGATTCCTAGCGGGGGAGCAGTTCTTC. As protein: CASRFLAGEQFF.

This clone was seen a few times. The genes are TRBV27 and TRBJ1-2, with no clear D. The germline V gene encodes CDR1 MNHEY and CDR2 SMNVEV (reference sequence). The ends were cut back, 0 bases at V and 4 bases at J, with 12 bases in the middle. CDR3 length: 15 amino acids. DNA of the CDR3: TGTGCCAGCAGTTTATCGTCTACACACAGCTATGGCTACACCTTC. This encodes CASSLSSTHSYGYTF.

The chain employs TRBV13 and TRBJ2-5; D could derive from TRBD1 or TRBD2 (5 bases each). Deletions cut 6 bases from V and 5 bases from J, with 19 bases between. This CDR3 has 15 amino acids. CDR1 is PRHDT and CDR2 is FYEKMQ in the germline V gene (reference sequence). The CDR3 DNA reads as TGTGCCAGCAGTCTAGGCCAGGGAGTCGGGGAGACCCAGTACTTC. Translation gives CASSLGQGVGETQYF.

The CDR3 coding sequence is TGTGCCAGCAGCTTAAGGGGAGAAGAAAAACTGTTTTTT. Amino acid sequence: CASSLRGEEKLFF. V is TRBV7-2 and J is TRBJ1-4; D is possibly TRBD1 (5 bases). CDR3 length: 13 residues. Germline CDR1 and CDR2: SGHTA and FQGNSA. V shed 2 bases and J shed 8 bases, with 9 bases lying between them.

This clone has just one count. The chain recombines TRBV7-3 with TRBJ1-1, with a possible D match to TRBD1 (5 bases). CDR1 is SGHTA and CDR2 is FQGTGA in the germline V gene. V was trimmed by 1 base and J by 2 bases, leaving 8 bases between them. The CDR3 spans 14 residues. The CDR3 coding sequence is TGTGCCAGCAGCTTAAGTAGGGACAACACTGAAGCTTTCTTT. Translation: CASSLSRDNTEAFF.

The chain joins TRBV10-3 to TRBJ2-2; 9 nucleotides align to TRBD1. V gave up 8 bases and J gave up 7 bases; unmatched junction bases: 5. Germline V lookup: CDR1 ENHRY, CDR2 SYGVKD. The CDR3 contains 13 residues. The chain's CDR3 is CAIEGQGGGELFF. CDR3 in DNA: TGTGCCATCGAGGGACAGGGTGGCGGGGAGCTGTTTTTT.

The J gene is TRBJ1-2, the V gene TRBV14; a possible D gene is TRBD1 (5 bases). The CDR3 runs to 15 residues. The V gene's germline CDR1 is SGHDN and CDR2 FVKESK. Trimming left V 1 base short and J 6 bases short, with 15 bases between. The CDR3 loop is CASSQGTGEVNGYTF. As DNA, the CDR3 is TGTGCCAGCAGCCAAGGGACGGGGGAGGTGAATGGCTACACCTTC.

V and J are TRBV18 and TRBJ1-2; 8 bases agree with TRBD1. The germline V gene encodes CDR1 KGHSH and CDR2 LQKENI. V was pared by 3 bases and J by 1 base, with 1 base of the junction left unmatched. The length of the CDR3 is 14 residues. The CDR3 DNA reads TGTGCCAGCTCACCGGACAGGGTTAACTATGGCTACACCTTC. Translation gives CASSPDRVNYGYTF.